This T cell receptor beta chain is from a study of CD8 T cells in ankylosing spondylitis. General study findings and limits: CD8+ by phenotype, disease-linked clones were relatively rare in peripheral blood. Blood of patients with ankylosing spondylitis appeared to be characterized by a TCR beta motif of seven or eight highly homologous variants.

This clonotype was counted ten times or more. The antigen remains undetermined. Germline CDR1 and CDR2: SEHNR and FQNEAQ (reference sequence). V lost 0 bases and J lost 1, with 13 bases in between. There are 17 residues in the CDR3. Quantitative 5'-RACE was performed with molecular barcodes, and it yielded the TCR beta libraries. Via MiXCR, TCRdb re-called the 5' RACE reads, giving one row per CDR3 protein. The sample carries some 85,000 distinct CDR3 sequences, about 9% recorded once. The genes are TRBV7-9 and TRBJ2-1; D is perhaps TRBD2 (5 bases). This TCR derives from a male donor with ankylosing spondylitis. The sample comprised blood, either unsorted or a sorted T cell fraction (not recorded which). DNA for the CDR3: TGTGCCAGCAGCTTAGCGCAAGGACTCGTATCCTACAATGAGCAGTTCTTC. It codes for CASSLAQGLVSYNEQFF.